The 17 T cell receptor beta chains reported below all come from one sample, sequenced in a study of identical twins. TCRdb re-derived calls from the 5' RACE reads in MiXCR, one entry per CDR3 protein. The sample shows hundreds of thousands of distinct CDR3 sequences, approximately 8.5% of them seen only once. These data were also reused for a study on yellow fever vaccine responses in identical twins.

Sequencing used memory (CD45RO+) T cells sorted from blood. These receptors originate from a woman aged 18-35 years in good health.

This clonotype was observed at least ten times. This rearrangement joins TRBV19 to TRBJ1-1; 10 nucleotides line up with TRBD1. The CDR3 is 13 amino acids. CDR1 is LNHDA and CDR2 is SQIVND in the germline V gene (reference sequence). V shed 7 bases, J shed 4 bases, and the junction held 3 bases outside the gene matches. The chain's CDR3 is CASIRTGGTEAFF. CDR3 sequence (DNA): TGTGCCAGTATCCGGACAGGGGGCACTGAAGCTTTCTTT.

This clonotype was picked up a small number of times. V gene TRBV20-1 combines with J gene TRBJ2-1, with a tentative D call TRBD2 (7 bases). The germline V gene has CDR1 DFQATT and CDR2 SNEGSKA (reference sequence). The CDR3 covers 14 residues. The V gene lost 3 bases and the J gene lost 7 bases, with 16 bases spanning the gap. CDR3 protein: CSASGGLPSNEQFF. CDR3 coding DNA: TGCAGTGCTAGCGGGGGGCTCCCCTCAAATGAGCAGTTCTTC.

This clonotype appeared a few times. V is TRBV20-1 and J is TRBJ1-1; 7 bases map to TRBD1. Germline CDR1 and CDR2: DFQATT and SNEGSKA (reference sequence). V shed 6 bases and J 3 bases; nucleotides not matched to a gene: 4. The CDR3 totals 12 residues. DNA for the CDR3: TGCAGTGCCCAGGGGGGTGACACTGAAGCTTTCTTT. This codes for CSAQGGDTEAFF.

This clonotype was seen a few times. The rearrangement links TRBV5-4 to TRBJ2-5; 7 bases align to TRBD1. V trimming: 4 bases; J trimming: 5 bases; junction bases outside the gene matches: 8. The germline CDR1 and CDR2 sequences are SGHNT and YYREEE (reference sequence). The CDR3 consists of 14 residues. The CDR3 loop is CASSIRQGEETQYF. The CDR3 DNA reads as TGTGCCAGCAGCATAAGACAGGGTGAGGAGACCCAGTACTTC.

The rearrangement links TRBV10-3 to TRBJ2-1; 10 bases agree with TRBD1. The trim removed 6 bases at V and 0 bases at J, leaving 2 bases unmatched. Germline V lookup: CDR1 ENHRY, CDR2 SYGVKD. The CDR3 is 15 amino acids. The CDR3 coding sequence is TGTGCCATCAGGGGACAGGGGAGCTCCTACAATGAGCAGTTCTTC. Its protein is CAIRGQGSSYNEQFF.

In this sample, this clonotype turned up many times. V and J are TRBV5-1 and TRBJ2-1, with 10 positions matching TRBD2. CDR1 and CDR2 from the germline V gene are SGHRS and YFSETQ. V trimming: 0 bases; J trimming: 5 bases; junction bases outside the gene matches: 2. This CDR3 has 15 amino acids. DNA of the CDR3: TGCGCCAGCAGCTTGGAGGGACTAGCGAACAATGAGCAGTTCTTC. Protein product: CASSLEGLANNEQFF. Complete variable domain (other parts from reference TRBV5-1 and TRBJ2-1): KAGVTQTPRYLIKTRGQQVTLSCSPISGHRSVSWYQQTPGQGLQFLFEYFSETQRNKGNFPGRFSGRQFSNSRSEMNVSTLELGDSALYLCASSLEGLANNEQFFGPGTRLTVL.

This clonotype has at least ten counts. This rearrangement joins TRBV9 to TRBJ2-1; D perhaps matches TRBD2 (5 bases). Germline CDR1 is SGDLS and CDR2 is YYNGEE. This CDR3 comprises 15 residues. Trimming left V 2 bases short and J 8 bases short, with 17 bases between. CDR3 in amino acids: CASSVSGPIGDEQFF. CDR3 sequence (DNA): TGTGCCAGCAGCGTGAGCGGACCTATTGGAGATGAGCAGTTCTTC.

This clonotype was counted a few times. This chain uses TRBV5-4 with TRBJ2-2; 7 bases fit TRBD1. The CDR3 runs 16 residues. In germline, CDR1 is SGHNT, CDR2 YYREEE (reference sequence). J gave up 4 bases and V 3 bases, and 9 bases lay outside the gene matches. CDR3 sequence reads: CASSSQDRVGTGELFF. The CDR3 DNA reads as TGTGCCAGCAGCTCTCAAGACAGGGTGGGCACCGGGGAGCTGTTTTTT.

This chain links TRBV3-1 with TRBJ2-1; TRBD2 aligns across 8 bases. The CDR3 is made up of 16 amino acids. The trim removed 3 bases at V and 15 bases at J, leaving 19 bases unmatched. Looked up from germline, CDR1 is LGHDT and CDR2 is YNNKEL (reference sequence). The CDR3: CASSQRRTSGASVRFF. CDR3 coding DNA: TGTGCCAGCAGCCAGAGAAGAACTAGCGGTGCATCGGTCCGGTTCTTC.

This clonotype was detected a few times. The CDR3 nucleotides are TGTGCCAGCGAGGGCAGGGTGGAGTTCCATGAGCAGTTCTTC. It translates to CASEGRVEFHEQFF. The chain employs TRBV5-5 and TRBJ2-1, with D perhaps given as TRBD1 or TRBD2 (5 bases each). V shed 7 bases and J shed 8 bases, with 19 bases lying between them. Germline CDR1 reads SGHKS; CDR2 reads YYEKEE (reference sequence). This CDR3 is 14 amino acids long.

The rearrangement links TRBV7-3 to TRBJ2-5; no reliable D call. The CDR3 contains 13 residues. Trimming stripped 1 base from V and 2 bases from J, with 5 bases between. Germline CDR1 and CDR2: SGHTA and FQGTGA. The chain's CDR3 is CASSLKRQETQYF. The DNA for the CDR3 is TGTGCCAGCAGCTTAAAGAGACAAGAGACCCAGTACTTC.

CDR3 protein: CASSPPVAGDTDTQYF. CDR3 sequence (DNA): TGTGCCAGCTCACCACCGGTAGCGGGGGACACAGATACGCAGTATTTT. The gene calls are TRBV18 and TRBJ2-3, with 9 bases matching TRBD2. Per germline, CDR1 KGHSH and CDR2 LQKENI. Trimming at V came to 0 bases and at J to 2 bases, leaving 3 bases not matched to a gene. CDR3 length: 16 residues.

The rearrangement links TRBV19 to TRBJ1-5; TRBD1 agrees at 9 bases. This CDR3 spans 19 amino acids. Trimming cost V 7 bases and J 0 bases; bases outside gene matches: 16. Germline V CDR1 and CDR2: LNHDA, SQIVND (reference sequence). DNA of the CDR3: TGTGCCAGTACGATTCGAGGGGGACAGGGACCTTATAGCAATCAGCCCCAGCATTTT. Encoded protein: CASTIRGGQGPYSNQPQHF.

The chain employs TRBV29-1 and TRBJ2-7, with 8 nucleotides matching TRBD2. J gave up 6 bases and V 4 bases, and 8 bases lay outside the gene matches. CDR3 length: 13 amino acids. CDR1 and CDR2 from the germline V gene are SQVTM and ANQGSEA. In nucleotides, the CDR3 is TGCAGCGTTGGAGGTAGCGGGGTTTCCGAGCAGTACTTC. As protein: CSVGGSGVSEQYF.

V and J are TRBV7-6 and TRBJ2-3; D possibly corresponds to TRBD2 (6 bases). The germline CDR1 and CDR2 sequences are SGHVS and FNYEAQ. Trimming cost V 5 bases and J 4 bases, with 13 bases left between them. CDR3 length: 14 amino acids. This CDR3 is CASSQGGRSDTQYF. In nucleotides, the CDR3 is TGTGCCAGCAGCCAGGGAGGCCGGTCAGATACGCAGTATTTT. The full variable domain, with the rest looked up from reference TRBV7-6 and TRBJ2-3, is GAGVSQSPRYKVTKRGQDVALRCDPISGHVSLYWYRQALGQGPEFLTYFNYEAQQDKSGLPNDRFSAERPEGSISTLTIQRTEQRDSAMYRCASSQGGRSDTQYFGPGTRLTVL.

The chain is built from TRBV2 and TRBJ2-5, with D unclear. This CDR3 is built from 11 residues. Germline V CDR1 and CDR2: SNHLY, FYNNEI. V was shortened by 7 bases and J by 5 bases, with 8 bases between the two germline ends. The CDR3 nucleotides read TGTGCCAGCATGCTCCGGGAGACCCAGTACTTC. Its translation: CASMLRETQYF.

This clonotype has at least ten counts. The CDR3 region is CASSVSVDTEAFF. The CDR3 DNA sequence: TGTGCCAGCAGCGTAAGCGTAGACACTGAAGCTTTCTTT. The gene calls are TRBV11-2 and TRBJ1-1, with unresolved D. The CDR3 consists of 13 residues. Germline loops: CDR1 SGHAT, CDR2 FQNNGV. Between the trimmed V and J ends, which lost 5 bases and 3 bases, there was a span of 10 bases.